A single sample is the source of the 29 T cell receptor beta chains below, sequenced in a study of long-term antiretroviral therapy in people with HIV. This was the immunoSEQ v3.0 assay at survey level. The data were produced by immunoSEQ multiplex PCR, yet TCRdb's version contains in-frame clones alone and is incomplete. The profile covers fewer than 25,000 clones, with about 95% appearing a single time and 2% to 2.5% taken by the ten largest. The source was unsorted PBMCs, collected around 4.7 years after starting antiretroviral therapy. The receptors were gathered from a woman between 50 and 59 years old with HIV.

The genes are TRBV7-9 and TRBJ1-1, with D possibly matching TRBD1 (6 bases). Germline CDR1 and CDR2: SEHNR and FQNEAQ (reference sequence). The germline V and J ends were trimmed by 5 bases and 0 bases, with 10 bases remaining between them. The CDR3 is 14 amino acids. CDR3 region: CASSLTGMNTEAFF. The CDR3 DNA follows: TGTGCCAGCAGCCTTACAGGGATGAACACTGAAGCTTTCTTT.

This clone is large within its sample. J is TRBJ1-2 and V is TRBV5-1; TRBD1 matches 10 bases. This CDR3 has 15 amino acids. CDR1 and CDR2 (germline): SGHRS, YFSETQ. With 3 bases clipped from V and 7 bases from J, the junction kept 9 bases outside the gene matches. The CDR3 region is CASSYSRDRGLGYTF. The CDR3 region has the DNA TGCGCCAGCAGCTACAGCCGGGACAGGGGACTTGGCTACACCTTC.

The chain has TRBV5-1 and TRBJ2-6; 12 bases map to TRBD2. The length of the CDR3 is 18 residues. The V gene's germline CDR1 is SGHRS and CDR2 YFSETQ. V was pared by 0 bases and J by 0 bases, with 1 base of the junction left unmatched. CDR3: CASSLGLAGASGANVLTF. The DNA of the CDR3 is TGCGCCAGCAGCTTGGGACTAGCGGGAGCCTCTGGGGCCAACGTCCTGACTTTC.

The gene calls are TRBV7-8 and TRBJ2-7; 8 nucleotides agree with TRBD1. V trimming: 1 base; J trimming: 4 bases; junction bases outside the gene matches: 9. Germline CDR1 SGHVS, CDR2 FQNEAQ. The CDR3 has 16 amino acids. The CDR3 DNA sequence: TGTGCCAGCAGCTTAGATGCCCGGGACAGGAGGTACGAGCAGTACTTC. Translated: CASSLDARDRRYEQYF.

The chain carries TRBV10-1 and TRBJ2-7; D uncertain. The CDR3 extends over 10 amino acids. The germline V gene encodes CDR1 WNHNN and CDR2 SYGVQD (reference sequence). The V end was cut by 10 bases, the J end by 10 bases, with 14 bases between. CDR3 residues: CANTPGRQYF. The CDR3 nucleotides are TGCGCCAACACACCGGGCCGACAGTACTTC.

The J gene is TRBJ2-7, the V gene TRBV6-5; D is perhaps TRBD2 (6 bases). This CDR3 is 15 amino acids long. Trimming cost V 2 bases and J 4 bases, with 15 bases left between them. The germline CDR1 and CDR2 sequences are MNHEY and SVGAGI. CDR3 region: CASSYDAGTNYEQYF. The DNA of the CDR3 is TGTGCCAGCAGTTACGATGCGGGAACTAATTACGAGCAGTACTTC.

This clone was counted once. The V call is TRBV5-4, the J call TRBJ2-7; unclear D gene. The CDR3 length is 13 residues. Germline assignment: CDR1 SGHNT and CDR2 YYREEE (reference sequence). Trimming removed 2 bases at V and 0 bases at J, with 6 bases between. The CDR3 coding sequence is TGTGCCAGCAGCTTCCTGAACTCCTACGAGCAGTACTTC. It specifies CASSFLNSYEQYF.

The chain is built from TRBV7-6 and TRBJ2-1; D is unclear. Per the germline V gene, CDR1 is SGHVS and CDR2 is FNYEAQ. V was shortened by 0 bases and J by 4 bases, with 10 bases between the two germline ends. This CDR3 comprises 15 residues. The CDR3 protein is CASSLAPSTYNEQFF. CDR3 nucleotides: TGTGCCAGCAGCTTAGCCCCGTCCACATACAATGAGCAGTTCTTC. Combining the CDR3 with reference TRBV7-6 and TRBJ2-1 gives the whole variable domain GAGVSQSPRYKVTKRGQDVALRCDPISGHVSLYWYRQALGQGPEFLTYFNYEAQQDKSGLPNDRFSAERPEGSISTLTIQRTEQRDSAMYRCASSLAPSTYNEQFFGPGTRLTVL.

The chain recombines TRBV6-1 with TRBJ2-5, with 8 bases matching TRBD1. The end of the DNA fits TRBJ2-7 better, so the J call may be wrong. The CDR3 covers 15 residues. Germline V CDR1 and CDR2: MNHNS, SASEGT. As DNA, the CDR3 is TGTGCCAGCCGCCCTGAGGCAGGGGGCATCTACGAGCAGTACTTC. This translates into CASRPEAGGIYEQYF.

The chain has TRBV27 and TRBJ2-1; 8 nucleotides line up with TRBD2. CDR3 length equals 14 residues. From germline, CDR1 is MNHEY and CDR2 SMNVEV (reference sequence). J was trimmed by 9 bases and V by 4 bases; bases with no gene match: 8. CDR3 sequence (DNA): TGTGCCAGCAGTTCAAAAGCGGGAGTTTTTGAGCAGTTCTTC. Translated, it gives CASSSKAGVFEQFF.

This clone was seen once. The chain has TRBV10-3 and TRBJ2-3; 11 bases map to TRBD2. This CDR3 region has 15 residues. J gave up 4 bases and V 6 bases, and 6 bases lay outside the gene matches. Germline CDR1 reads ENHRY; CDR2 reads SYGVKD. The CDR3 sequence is CAISAGTSGADTQYF. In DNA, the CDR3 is TGTGCCATCAGCGCCGGGACTAGCGGCGCAGATACGCAGTATTTT.

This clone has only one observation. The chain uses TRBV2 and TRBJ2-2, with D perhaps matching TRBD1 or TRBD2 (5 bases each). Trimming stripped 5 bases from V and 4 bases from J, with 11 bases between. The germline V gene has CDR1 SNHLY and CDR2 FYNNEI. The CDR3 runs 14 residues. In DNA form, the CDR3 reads TGTGCCAGCAGTTTAGGGGCGGGCACCGGGGAGCTGTTTTTT. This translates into CASSLGAGTGELFF. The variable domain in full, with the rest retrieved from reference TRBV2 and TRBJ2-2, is EPEVTQTPSHQVTQMGQEVILRCVPISNHLYFYWYRQILGQKVEFLVSFYNNEISEKSEIFDDQFSVERPDGSNFTLKIRSTKLEDSAMYFCASSLGAGTGELFFGEGSRLTVL.

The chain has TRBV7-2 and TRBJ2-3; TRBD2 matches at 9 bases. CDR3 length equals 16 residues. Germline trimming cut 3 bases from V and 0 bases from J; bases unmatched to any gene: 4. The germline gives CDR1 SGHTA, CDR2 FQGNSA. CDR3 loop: CASSLGGGDSTDTQYF. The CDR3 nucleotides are TGTGCCAGCAGCTTGGGCGGGGGGGATAGCACAGATACGCAGTATTTT.

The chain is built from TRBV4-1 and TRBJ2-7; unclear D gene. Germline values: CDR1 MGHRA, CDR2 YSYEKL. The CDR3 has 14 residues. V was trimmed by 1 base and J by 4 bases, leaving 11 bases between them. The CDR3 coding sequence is TGCGCCAGCAGCCAAGTTCCCGGACCTTACGAGCAGTACTTC. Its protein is CASSQVPGPYEQYF.

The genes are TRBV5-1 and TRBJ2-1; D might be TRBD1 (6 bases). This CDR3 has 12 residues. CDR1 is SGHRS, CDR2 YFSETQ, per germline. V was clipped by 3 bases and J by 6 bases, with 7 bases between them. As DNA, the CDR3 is TGCGCCAGCAGCTCACAGGGCAATGAGCAGTTCTTC. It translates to CASSSQGNEQFF.

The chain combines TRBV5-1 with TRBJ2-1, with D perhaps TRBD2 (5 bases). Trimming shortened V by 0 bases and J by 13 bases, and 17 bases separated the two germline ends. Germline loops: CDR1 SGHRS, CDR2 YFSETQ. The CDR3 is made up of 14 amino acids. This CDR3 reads CASSLGWAGNGQFF. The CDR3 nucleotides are TGCGCCAGCAGCTTGGGGTGGGCGGGTAACGGTCAGTTCTTC.

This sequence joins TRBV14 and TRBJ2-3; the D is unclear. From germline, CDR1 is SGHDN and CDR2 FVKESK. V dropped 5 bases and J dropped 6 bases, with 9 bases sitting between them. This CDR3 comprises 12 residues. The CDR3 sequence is CASSSYPDTQYF. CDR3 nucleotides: TGTGCCAGCAGCTCCTACCCGGATACGCAGTATTTT.

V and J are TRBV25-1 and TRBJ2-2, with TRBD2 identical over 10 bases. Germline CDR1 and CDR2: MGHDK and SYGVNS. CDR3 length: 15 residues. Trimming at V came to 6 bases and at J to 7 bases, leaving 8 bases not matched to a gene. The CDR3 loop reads CASRGGLASIGELFF. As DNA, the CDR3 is TGTGCCAGCAGAGGGGGACTAGCGTCCATCGGGGAGCTGTTTTTT.

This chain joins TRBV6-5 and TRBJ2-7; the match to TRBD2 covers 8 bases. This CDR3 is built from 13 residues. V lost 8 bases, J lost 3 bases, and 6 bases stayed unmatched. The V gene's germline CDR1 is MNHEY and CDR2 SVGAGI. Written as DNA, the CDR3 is TGTGCCAGCGGTCCTAGCGGGCACTACGAGCAGTACTTC. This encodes CASGPSGHYEQYF.

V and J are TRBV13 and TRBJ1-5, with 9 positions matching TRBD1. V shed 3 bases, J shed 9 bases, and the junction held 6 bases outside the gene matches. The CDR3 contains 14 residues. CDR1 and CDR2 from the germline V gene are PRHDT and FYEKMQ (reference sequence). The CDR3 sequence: CASSLGQGSRPQHF. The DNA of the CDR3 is TGTGCCAGCAGCTTGGGACAGGGTAGTAGGCCCCAGCATTTT.

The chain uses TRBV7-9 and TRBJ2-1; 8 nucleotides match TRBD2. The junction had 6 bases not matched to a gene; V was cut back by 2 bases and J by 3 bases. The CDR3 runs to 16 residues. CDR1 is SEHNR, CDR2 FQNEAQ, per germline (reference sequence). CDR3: CASSLLLAEHYNEQFF. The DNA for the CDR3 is TGTGCCAGCAGCTTACTACTAGCGGAGCACTACAATGAGCAGTTCTTC.

The DNA for the CDR3 is TGTGCCAGCAGCTTAGTAGCGGGAGAGGGCGGGGAGCTGTTTTTT. It encodes CASSLVAGEGGELFF. The V gene is TRBV11-2, the J gene TRBJ2-2, with 9 bases aligning to TRBD2. V lost 1 base and J lost 7; bases outside the gene matches: 4. The CDR3 loop spans 15 amino acids. Germline assignment: CDR1 SGHAT and CDR2 FQNNGV.

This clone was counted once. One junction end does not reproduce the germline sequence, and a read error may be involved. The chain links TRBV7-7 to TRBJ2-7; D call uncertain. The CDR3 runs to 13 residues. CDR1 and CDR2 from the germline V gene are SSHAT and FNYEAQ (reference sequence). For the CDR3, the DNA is TGTGCTAGCAGCTTTGGGGTCGACTACGAGCAGTACTTC. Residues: CASSFGVDYEQYF.

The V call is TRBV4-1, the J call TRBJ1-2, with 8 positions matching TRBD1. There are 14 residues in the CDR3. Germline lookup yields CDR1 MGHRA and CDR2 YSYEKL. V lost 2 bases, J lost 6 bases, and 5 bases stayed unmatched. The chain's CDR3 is CASSQNRGLDGYTF. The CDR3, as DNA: TGCGCCAGCAGCCAAAACAGGGGGTTGGATGGCTACACCTTC.

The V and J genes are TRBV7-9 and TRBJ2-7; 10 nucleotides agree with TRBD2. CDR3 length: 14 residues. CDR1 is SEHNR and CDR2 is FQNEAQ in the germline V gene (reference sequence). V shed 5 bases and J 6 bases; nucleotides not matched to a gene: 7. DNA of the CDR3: TGTGCCAGCAGCCCAGCGGGAGGGCCGATCGAGCAGTACTTC. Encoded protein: CASSPAGGPIEQYF.

The chain's CDR3 is CASSLAPGQGTTTYEQYF. The CDR3 nucleotides are TGCGCCAGCAGCTTGGCCCCGGGACAGGGCACAACTACCTACGAGCAGTACTTC. V is TRBV5-1 and J is TRBJ2-7; the match to TRBD1 covers 9 bases. There are 18 residues in the CDR3. The J segment lost 2 bases and the V segment lost 0 bases, leaving 12 bases of the junction unmatched. Looked up from germline, CDR1 is SGHRS and CDR2 is YFSETQ.

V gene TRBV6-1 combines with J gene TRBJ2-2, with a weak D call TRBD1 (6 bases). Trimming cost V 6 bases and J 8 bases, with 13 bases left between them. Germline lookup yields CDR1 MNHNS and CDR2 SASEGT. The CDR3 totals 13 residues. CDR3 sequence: CASRPRDIGELFF. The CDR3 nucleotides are TGTGCCAGCAGGCCCCGGGACATAGGGGAGCTGTTTTTT.

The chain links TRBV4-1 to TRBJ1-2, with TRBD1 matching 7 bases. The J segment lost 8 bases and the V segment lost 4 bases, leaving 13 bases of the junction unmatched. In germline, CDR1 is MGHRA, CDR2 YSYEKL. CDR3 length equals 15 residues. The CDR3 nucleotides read TGCGCCAGCAGCCCCTCGGCCGGGACAGCGAAGGGCTACACCTTC. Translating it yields CASSPSAGTAKGYTF.

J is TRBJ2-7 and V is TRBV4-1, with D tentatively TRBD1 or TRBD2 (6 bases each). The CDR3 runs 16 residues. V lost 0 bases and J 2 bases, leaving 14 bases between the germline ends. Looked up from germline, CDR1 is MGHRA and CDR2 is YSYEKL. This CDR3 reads CASSQDRGAGTYEQYF. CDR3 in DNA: TGCGCCAGCAGCCAAGATAGGGGGGCGGGCACCTACGAGCAGTACTTC.